Below are 18 T cell receptor beta chains sequenced from a single sample in a study of shared clonotypes between healthy human individuals. TCRdb keeps only in-frame clones here, not all; method: immunoSEQ multiplex PCR. The repertoire holds about 1 million clones, roughly 80% seen once, with 1.4% to 1.5% in the top ten. The sample consisted of memory CD4+ T cells sorted from blood. The subset here: CD45RA-negative fraction. Receptor source: a man between 18 and 29 years old in good health.

This clone has a handful of counts. Other nucleotide sequences in the sample specify the same CDR3. V usage is TRBV10-1 and J usage is TRBJ1-1; 7 nucleotides agree with TRBD1. CDR1 and CDR2 (germline): WNHNN, SYGVQD (reference sequence). This CDR3 has 14 residues. V gave up 6 bases and J gave up 5 bases; unmatched junction bases: 9. This CDR3 is CASSESGGGTEAFF. The CDR3 DNA reads TGCGCCAGCAGCGAATCAGGGGGTGGGACTGAAGCTTTCTTT.

J is TRBJ2-7 and V is TRBV5-6, with TRBD2 matching over 7 bases. The CDR3 sequence is 14 residues long. V shed 5 bases, J shed 3 bases, and the junction held 8 bases outside the gene matches. Germline assignment: CDR1 SGHDT and CDR2 YYEEEE. The CDR3 region is CASRRGGVRYEQYF. CDR3 nucleotide sequence: TGTGCCAGCAGACGGGGAGGGGTTCGCTACGAGCAGTACTTC.

V usage is TRBV18 and J usage is TRBJ2-7; 16 bases fit TRBD2. The germline V gene has CDR1 KGHSH and CDR2 LQKENI. The V segment lost 3 bases and the J segment 6 bases; nucleotides outside the gene matches: 8. There are 17 residues in the CDR3. The chain's CDR3 is CASSPRGLAGGPGEQYF. The CDR3 nucleotides read TGTGCCAGCTCACCGCGGGGACTAGCGGGAGGGCCCGGCGAGCAGTACTTC.

V is TRBV7-2 and J is TRBJ1-2; weak D call: TRBD1 (6 bases). V lost 1 base to trimming and J lost 2 bases, with 11 bases between them. CDR3 length: 15 residues. Germline V CDR1 and CDR2: SGHTA, FQGNSA. The CDR3 spells CASSLDRASNYGYTF. CDR3 sequence (DNA): TGTGCCAGCAGCTTAGACAGGGCCTCAAACTATGGCTACACCTTC.

A few counts support this clone. The chain is built from TRBV28 and TRBJ1-2; 7 bases are shared with TRBD1. This CDR3 contains 14 residues. Per the germline V gene, CDR1 is MDHEN and CDR2 is SYDVKM. Trimming cost V 6 bases and J 3 bases; bases outside gene matches: 7. The CDR3 region is CASSTGQKDYGYTF. Written as DNA, the CDR3 is TGTGCCAGCAGCACGGGACAGAAAGACTATGGCTACACCTTC.

The rearrangement uses TRBV7-9 and TRBJ1-2; D is unresolved. The CDR3 runs 13 residues. With 5 bases removed from V and 8 bases from J, the gap between germline ends came to 15 bases. CDR1 and CDR2 (germline): SEHNR, FQNEAQ (reference sequence). The CDR3 protein is CASSAIGLRGYTF. CDR3 DNA sequence: TGTGCCAGCAGCGCCATCGGGCTTCGAGGCTACACCTTC.

The chain is built from TRBV9 and TRBJ2-3; 7 nucleotides line up with TRBD1. Losses at the gene ends were 4 bases for V and 0 bases for J; bases not matched to a gene: 8. Germline V CDR1 and CDR2: SGDLS, YYNGEE. CDR3 length: 16 residues. The CDR3 loop reads CASSTHRGASTDTQYF. In DNA form, the CDR3 reads TGTGCCAGCAGCACACACAGGGGAGCTAGCACAGATACGCAGTATTTT.

The gene calls are TRBV19 and TRBJ1-3; D is unresolved. The CDR3 is 14 residues long. CDR1 is LNHDA and CDR2 is SQIVND in the germline V gene (reference sequence). V was trimmed by 7 bases and J by 5 bases, leaving 15 bases between them. The CDR3 is CASTNGQLRNTIYF. CDR3 DNA sequence: TGTGCCAGTACCAATGGGCAGCTGAGAAACACCATATATTTT.

V gene TRBV10-1 combines with J gene TRBJ2-1; D call uncertain. Trimming left V 0 bases short and J 4 bases short, with 7 bases between. The germline CDR1 and CDR2 sequences are WNHNN and SYGVQD (reference sequence). The CDR3 spans 14 residues. In nucleotides, the CDR3 is TGCGCCAGCAGTGAGTCGAGCTCTTACAATGAGCAGTTCTTC. Its protein product is CASSESSSYNEQFF.

CDR3 loop: CASSLATGFAYEQYF. The CDR3 nucleotides are TGTGCCAGCAGCTTAGCTACAGGGTTTGCCTACGAGCAGTACTTC. The gene calls are TRBV7-3 and TRBJ2-7; tentatively, D is TRBD1 (6 bases). The germline V and J ends were trimmed by 2 bases and 2 bases, with 13 bases remaining between them. This CDR3 region has 15 residues. Germline CDR1 and CDR2: SGHTA and FQGTGA.

This clone was counted between two and nine times. V and J are TRBV16 and TRBJ2-2, with D possibly TRBD1 on 6 matching bases. The V gene's germline CDR1 is KGHSY and CDR2 FQNENV. CDR3 length equals 16 residues. V was cut by 0 bases and J by 4 bases, with 12 bases left in between. The DNA of the CDR3 is TGTGCCAGCAGCCAATCCGTGACAGGTCGCACCGGGGAGCTGTTTTTT. Its protein is CASSQSVTGRTGELFF.

Ten or more counts support this clone. This CDR3 reads CASSLQTYTSTDTQYF. The CDR3 nucleotides read TGCGCCAGCAGCCTTCAGACTTATACTAGCACAGATACGCAGTATTTT. The chain is built from TRBV4-3 and TRBJ2-3; D gene unclear. Germline loops: CDR1 LGHNA, CDR2 YSLEER. The V end was cut by 4 bases, the J end by 0 bases, with 14 bases between. This CDR3 comprises 16 residues.

This sequence joins TRBV30 and TRBJ2-3, with TRBD2 as a possible D gene (5 bases). The length of the CDR3 is 13 residues. Trimming took off 1 base at V and 5 bases at J, with 10 bases between the two ends. Germline V lookup: CDR1 GTSNPN, CDR2 SVGIG (reference sequence). CDR3 residues: CAWSGPEGDTQYF. CDR3 sequence (DNA): TGTGCCTGGAGTGGGCCTGAGGGAGATACGCAGTATTTT.

This chain connects TRBV30 to TRBJ1-1, with D perhaps TRBD1 (5 bases). The CDR3 length is 12 residues. Germline loops: CDR1 GTSNPN, CDR2 SVGIG (reference sequence). V was pared by 4 bases and J by 8 bases, with 14 bases between. The CDR3 DNA is TGTGCCTGGAACCCGAAGGGGAGGGAAGCTTTCTTT. Translating it yields CAWNPKGREAFF.

The chain uses TRBV7-2 and TRBJ1-1; D call uncertain. The germline V gene has CDR1 SGHTA and CDR2 FQGNSA. With 8 bases removed from V and 0 bases from J, the gap between germline ends came to 10 bases. The length of the CDR3 is 13 residues. The CDR3 is CASVRSVNTEAFF. CDR3 in DNA: TGTGCCAGCGTTAGGAGTGTGAACACTGAAGCTTTCTTT.

This clone was found many times. The chain uses TRBV19 and TRBJ2-1, with D perhaps being TRBD1 or TRBD2 (5 bases each). Germline CDR1 reads LNHDA; CDR2 reads SQIVND (reference sequence). The CDR3 length is 14 residues. V lost 10 bases, J lost 4 bases, and 17 bases lay in between. For the CDR3, the DNA is TGTGCCACCGAATCGGGGACCGGATACAATGAGCAGTTCTTC. Amino acid sequence: CATESGTGYNEQFF.

This rearrangement joins TRBV19 to TRBJ1-1; D perhaps matches TRBD1 (5 bases). The CDR3 extends over 13 amino acids. V lost 7 bases, J lost 3 bases, and 12 bases lay in between. CDR1 LNHDA and CDR2 SQIVND come from the germline V gene (reference sequence). CDR3 DNA sequence: TGTGCCAGTAAACCAGGGAGGGACACTGAAGCTTTCTTT. The encoded protein is CASKPGRDTEAFF.

This clone has only one observation. The rearrangement joins TRBV13 to TRBJ2-7, with TRBD2 as a possible D gene (5 bases). Looked up from germline, CDR1 is PRHDT and CDR2 is FYEKMQ (reference sequence). The CDR3 is 11 residues long. Trimming left V 7 bases short and J 7 bases short, with 11 bases between. CDR3 DNA: TGTGCCAGCACCTTGGGCGGGGAGCAGTACTTC. Its protein product is CASTLGGEQYF.